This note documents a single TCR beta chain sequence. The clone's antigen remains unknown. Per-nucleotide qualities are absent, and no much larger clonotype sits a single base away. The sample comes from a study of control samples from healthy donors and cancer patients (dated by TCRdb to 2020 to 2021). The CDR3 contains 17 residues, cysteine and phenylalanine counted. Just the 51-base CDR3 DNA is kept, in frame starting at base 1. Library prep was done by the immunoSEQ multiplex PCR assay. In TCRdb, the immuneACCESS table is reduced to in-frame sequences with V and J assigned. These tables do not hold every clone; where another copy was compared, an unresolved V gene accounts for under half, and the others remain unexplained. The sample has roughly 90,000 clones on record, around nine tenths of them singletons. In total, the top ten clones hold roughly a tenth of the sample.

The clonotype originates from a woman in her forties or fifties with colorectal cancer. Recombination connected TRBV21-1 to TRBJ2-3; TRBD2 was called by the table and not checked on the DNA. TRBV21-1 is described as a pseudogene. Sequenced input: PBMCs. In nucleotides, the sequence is TGTGCCAGCAGCCCCGGCGAGGGTAGCGGGCGCACAGATACGCAGTATTTT. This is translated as CASSPGEGSGRTDTQYF.